The 6 T cell receptor beta chains listed next were all sequenced from one sample in a study of OX40 agonist ivuxolimab in advanced cancers. Produced via immunoSEQ multiplex PCR; TCRdb's table is partial and in-frame only. The sample has 20,000 to 25,000 clones, 83% seen once; the top ten hold 6.5% to 9.5%. The sequences come from CD4+ or CD8+ T cells sorted from blood, collected in a trial of the OX40 agonist ivuxolimab. All receptors derive from an adult with an advanced solid tumor such as melanoma, head and neck, liver or kidney cancer.

This clone is judged large (0.1 to 1%). This chain links TRBV7-7 with TRBJ2-7; D might be TRBD1 (6 bases). Trimming pared 1 base from V and 1 base from J, leaving 11 bases between. The CDR3 is 15 residues long. Germline V gene sequence: CDR1 SSHAT, CDR2 FNYEAQ (reference sequence). CDR3 in amino acids: CASSLVDRYSYEQYF. The CDR3 bases are TGTGCCAGCAGCTTAGTCGACAGGTATTCCTACGAGCAGTACTTC.

This rearrangement joins TRBV9 to TRBJ2-7; 10 bases line up with TRBD2. V lost 3 bases and J lost 0; bases outside the gene matches: 0. CDR1 is SGDLS and CDR2 is YYNGEE in the germline V gene. This CDR3 is 14 amino acids long. The CDR3 region is CASSASGGSYEQYF. Here the CDR3 DNA reads TGTGCCAGCAGCGCTAGCGGGGGCTCCTACGAGCAGTACTTC.

The chain recombines TRBV6-5 with TRBJ2-7; the match to TRBD1 covers 9 bases. CDR3 length: 13 residues. After removal of 6 bases from V and 3 bases from J, the junction contained 3 bases not matched to a gene. Germline V gene data show CDR1 as MNHEY and CDR2 as SVGAGI. For the CDR3, the DNA is TGTGCCAGCAGCCCGACAGGGGGCTACGAGCAGTACTTC. Amino acids: CASSPTGGYEQYF.

This chain joins TRBV2 and TRBJ2-7; 9 bases map to TRBD2. The CDR3 spans 13 residues. The germline V gene encodes CDR1 SNHLY and CDR2 FYNNEI. V shed 4 bases and J 4 bases; nucleotides not matched to a gene: 2. The DNA for the CDR3 is TGTGCCAGCAGTGTTGCGGGGGGGTACGAGCAGTACTTC. Translation gives CASSVAGGYEQYF.

The chain is built from TRBV4-1 and TRBJ2-1; D is possibly TRBD1 or TRBD2 (6 bases each). V was shortened by 1 base and J by 5 bases, with 15 bases between the two germline ends. The CDR3 runs 16 residues. Germline V gives CDR1 MGHRA, CDR2 YSYEKL. In nucleotides, the CDR3 is TGCGCCAGCAGCCAAGTCCACGGGGGCGGGGACAATGAGCAGTTCTTC. It yields the protein CASSQVHGGGDNEQFF.

This sequence joins TRBV9 and TRBJ1-4; D might be TRBD1 (5 bases). This CDR3 has 16 amino acids. Trimming shortened V by 4 bases and J by 4 bases, and 17 bases separated the two germline ends. Germline assignment: CDR1 SGDLS and CDR2 YYNGEE. CDR3 protein: CASSQQGRAFNEKLFF. The CDR3 DNA reads as TGTGCCAGCAGCCAGCAGGGCAGGGCCTTTAATGAAAAACTGTTTTTT.